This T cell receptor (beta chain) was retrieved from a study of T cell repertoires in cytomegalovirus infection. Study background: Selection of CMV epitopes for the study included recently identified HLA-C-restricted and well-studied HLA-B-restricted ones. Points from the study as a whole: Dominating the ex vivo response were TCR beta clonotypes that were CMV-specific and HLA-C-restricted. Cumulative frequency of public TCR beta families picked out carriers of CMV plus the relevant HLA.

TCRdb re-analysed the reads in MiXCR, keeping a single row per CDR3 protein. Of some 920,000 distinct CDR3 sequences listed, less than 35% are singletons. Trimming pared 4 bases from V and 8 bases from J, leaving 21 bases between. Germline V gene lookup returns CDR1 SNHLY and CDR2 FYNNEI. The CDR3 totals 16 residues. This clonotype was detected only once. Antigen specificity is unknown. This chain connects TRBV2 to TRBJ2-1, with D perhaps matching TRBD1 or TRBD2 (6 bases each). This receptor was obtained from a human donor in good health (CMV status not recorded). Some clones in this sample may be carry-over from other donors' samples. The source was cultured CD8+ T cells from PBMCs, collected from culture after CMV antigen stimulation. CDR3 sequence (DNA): TGTGCCAGCAGTGGCAATCGTGGGGGCGGAGGGGATGAGCAGTTCTTC. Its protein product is CASSGNRGGGGDEQFF.